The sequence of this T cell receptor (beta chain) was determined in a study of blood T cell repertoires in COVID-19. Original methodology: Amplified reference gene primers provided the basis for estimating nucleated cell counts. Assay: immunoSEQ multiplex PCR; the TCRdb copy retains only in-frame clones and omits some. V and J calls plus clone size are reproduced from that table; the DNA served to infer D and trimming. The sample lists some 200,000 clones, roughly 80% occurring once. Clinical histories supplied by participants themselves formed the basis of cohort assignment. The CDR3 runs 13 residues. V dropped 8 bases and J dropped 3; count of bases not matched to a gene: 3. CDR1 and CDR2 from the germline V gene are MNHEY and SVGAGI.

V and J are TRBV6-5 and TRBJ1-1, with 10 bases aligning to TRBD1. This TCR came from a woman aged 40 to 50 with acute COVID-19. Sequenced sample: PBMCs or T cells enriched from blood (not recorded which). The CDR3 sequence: CASWDRGDTEAFF. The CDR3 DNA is TGTGCCAGCTGGGACAGGGGTGACACTGAAGCTTTCTTT.